Reported below is one TCR beta chain. These data come from a study of spatial heterogeneity in lung cancer. Study-wide context: Within raw reads, each unique TCR and UMI combination appeared on average more than ten times.

The time point: sample taken at primary tumor resection. From tumor, nontumor lung or frozen PBMC, whole RNA was taken unsorted for sequencing. Every TCR cDNA molecule bore a unique molecular identifier. MiXCR, applied by TCRdb to the 5' RACE reads, yields one record per CDR3 protein. The data show nearly 50,000 distinct CDR3 sequences, with roughly 7.6% seen just once and about 13% held by the top ten. The specimen was PBMCs, collected at surgery. This clonotype was obtained from a female donor with early-stage non-small cell lung cancer.

In nucleotides, the CDR3 is TGTGCCAGCAGCCGTTGGGGGACAGATACGCAGTATTTT. It codes for CASSRWGTDTQYF. This chain joins TRBV5-4 and TRBJ2-3; D is possibly TRBD1 or TRBD2 (5 bases each). Trimming took 4 bases from V and 3 from J, leaving 9 bases between them. The length of the CDR3 is 13 residues. In germline, CDR1 is SGHNT, CDR2 YYREEE (reference sequence).